The entry that follows covers one TCR beta chain sequence. This sample is part of a study of blood T cell repertoires in COVID-19. Study-level information: Acute-phase and convalescent COVID-19 samples originated in the United States, Italy and Spain. PBMCs, B-cell-depleted T cells, or T cells provided the cDNA or gDNA that made up the material.

Profiling relied on immunoSEQ multiplex PCR, and the TCRdb table lists in-frame clones only, not all of them. The table lists 250,000 or so clones, 89% of them singletons, with about 4.5% in the top ten. The germline V and J ends were trimmed by 6 bases and 4 bases, with 10 bases remaining between them. The CDR3 totals 13 residues. Germline V gene data show CDR1 as MNHEY and CDR2 as SVGAGI. Sample: peripheral blood. This receptor was identified in a woman aged 40-49 years who had recovered from COVID-19. The gene calls are TRBV6-5 and TRBJ1-5; possibly TRBD1 for D (5 bases). Written as DNA, the CDR3 is TGTGCCAGCAGCCGGGGGAGGAATCAGCCCCAGCATTTT. Its protein product is CASSRGRNQPQHF.